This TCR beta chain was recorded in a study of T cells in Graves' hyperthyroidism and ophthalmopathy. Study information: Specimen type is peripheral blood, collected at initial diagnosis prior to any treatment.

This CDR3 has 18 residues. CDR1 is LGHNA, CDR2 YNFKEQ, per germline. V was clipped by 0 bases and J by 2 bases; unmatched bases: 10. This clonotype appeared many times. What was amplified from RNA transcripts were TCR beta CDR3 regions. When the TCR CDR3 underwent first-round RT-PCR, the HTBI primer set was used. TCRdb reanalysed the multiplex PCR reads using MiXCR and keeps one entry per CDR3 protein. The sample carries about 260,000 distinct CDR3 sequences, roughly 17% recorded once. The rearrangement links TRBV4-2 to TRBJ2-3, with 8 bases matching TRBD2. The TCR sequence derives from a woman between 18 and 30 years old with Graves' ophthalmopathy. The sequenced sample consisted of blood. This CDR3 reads CASSQERVIAGYTDTQYF. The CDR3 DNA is TGTGCCAGCAGCCAAGAAAGGGTGATAGCGGGGTACACAGATACGCAGTATTTT.